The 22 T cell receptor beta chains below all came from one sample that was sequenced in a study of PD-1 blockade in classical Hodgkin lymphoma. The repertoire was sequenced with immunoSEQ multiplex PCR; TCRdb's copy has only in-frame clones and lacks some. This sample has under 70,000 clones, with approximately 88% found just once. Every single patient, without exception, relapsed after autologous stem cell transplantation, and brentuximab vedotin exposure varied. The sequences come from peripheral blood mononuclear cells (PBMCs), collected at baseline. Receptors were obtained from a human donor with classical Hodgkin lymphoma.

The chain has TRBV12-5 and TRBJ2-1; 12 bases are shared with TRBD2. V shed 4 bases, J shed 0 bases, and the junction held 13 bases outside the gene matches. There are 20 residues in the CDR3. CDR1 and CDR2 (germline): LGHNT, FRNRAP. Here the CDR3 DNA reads TGTGCTAGTGGTTATCGGTCGGCACTAGCGGGGGGCCACTCCTACAATGAGCAGTTCTTC. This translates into CASGYRSALAGGHSYNEQFF. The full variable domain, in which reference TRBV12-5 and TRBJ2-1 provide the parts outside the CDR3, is DARVTQTPRHKVTEMGQEVTMRCQPILGHNTVFWYRQTMMQGLELLAYFRNRAPLDDSGMPKDRFSAEMPDATLATLKIQPSEPRDSAVYFCASGYRSALAGGHSYNEQFFGPGTRLTVL.

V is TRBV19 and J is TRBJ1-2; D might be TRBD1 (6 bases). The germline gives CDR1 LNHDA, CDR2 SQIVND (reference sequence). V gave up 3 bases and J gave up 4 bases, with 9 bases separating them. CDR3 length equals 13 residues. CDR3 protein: CASSILDSYGYTF. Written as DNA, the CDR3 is TGTGCCAGTAGTATCTTGGACAGCTATGGCTACACCTTC.

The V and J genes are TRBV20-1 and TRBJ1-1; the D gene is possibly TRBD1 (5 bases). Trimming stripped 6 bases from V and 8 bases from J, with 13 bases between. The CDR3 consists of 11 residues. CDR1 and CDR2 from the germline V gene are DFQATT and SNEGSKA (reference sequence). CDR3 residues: CSATRVGEAFF. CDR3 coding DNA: TGCAGTGCAACCAGGGTGGGGGAAGCTTTCTTT.

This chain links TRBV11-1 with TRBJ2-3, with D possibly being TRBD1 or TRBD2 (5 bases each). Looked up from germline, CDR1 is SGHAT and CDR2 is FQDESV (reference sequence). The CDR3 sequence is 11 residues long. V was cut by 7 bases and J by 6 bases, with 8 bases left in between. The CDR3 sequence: CASTWGDTQYF. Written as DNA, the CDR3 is TGTGCCAGCACCTGGGGGGATACGCAGTATTTT. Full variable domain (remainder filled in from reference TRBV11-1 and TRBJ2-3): EAEVAQSPRYKITEKSQAVAFWCDPISGHATLYWYRQILGQGPELLVQFQDESVVDDSQLPKDRFSAERLKGVDSTLKIQPAELGDSAMYLCASTWGDTQYFGPGTRLTVL.

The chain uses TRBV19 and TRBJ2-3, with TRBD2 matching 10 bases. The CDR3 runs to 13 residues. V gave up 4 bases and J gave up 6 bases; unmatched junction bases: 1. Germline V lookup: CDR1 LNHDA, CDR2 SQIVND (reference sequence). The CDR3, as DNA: TGTGCCAGTAGTACGGGACTAGCGGATACGCAGTATTTT. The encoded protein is CASSTGLADTQYF.

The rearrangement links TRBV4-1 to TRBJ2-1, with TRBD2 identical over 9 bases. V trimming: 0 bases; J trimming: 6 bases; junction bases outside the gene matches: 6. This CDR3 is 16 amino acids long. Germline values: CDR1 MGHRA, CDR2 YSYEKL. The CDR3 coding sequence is TGCGCCAGCAGCCAAGATGGGCTAGCGGGGTTCAATGAGCAGTTCTTC. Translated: CASSQDGLAGFNEQFF.

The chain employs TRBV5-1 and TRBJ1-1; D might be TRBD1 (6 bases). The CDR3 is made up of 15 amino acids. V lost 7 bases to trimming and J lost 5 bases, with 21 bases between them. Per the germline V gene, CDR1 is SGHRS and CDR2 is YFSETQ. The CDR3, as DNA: TGCGCCAGCGCCCGGTCGGGGGGCGCAGGGACTGAAGCTTTCTTT. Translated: CASARSGGAGTEAFF.

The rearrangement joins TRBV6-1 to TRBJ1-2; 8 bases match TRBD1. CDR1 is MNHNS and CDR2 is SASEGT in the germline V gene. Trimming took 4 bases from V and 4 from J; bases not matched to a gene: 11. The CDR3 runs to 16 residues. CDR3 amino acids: CASSATGTGPSYGYTF. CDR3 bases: TGTGCCAGCAGTGCTACCGGGACAGGTCCCAGCTATGGCTACACCTTC.

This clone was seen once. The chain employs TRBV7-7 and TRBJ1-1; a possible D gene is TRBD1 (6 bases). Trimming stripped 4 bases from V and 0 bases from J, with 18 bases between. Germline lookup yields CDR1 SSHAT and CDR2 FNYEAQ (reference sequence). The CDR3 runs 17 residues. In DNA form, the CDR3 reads TGTGCCAGCAGCTCCGTCCCCGGACAGATGATGAACACTGAAGCTTTCTTT. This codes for CASSSVPGQMMNTEAFF.

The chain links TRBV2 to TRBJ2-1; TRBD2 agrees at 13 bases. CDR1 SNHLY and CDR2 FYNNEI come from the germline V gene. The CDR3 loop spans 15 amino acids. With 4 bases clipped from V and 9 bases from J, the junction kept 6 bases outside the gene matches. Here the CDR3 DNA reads TGTGCCAGCAGTGCAACTAGCGGGGGGGCCCTTGAGCAGTTCTTC. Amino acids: CASSATSGGALEQFF.

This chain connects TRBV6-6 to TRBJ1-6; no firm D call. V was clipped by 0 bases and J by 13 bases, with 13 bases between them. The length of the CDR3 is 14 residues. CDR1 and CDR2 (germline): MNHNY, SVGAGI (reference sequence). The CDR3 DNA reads TGTGCCAGCAGTTACTCCTCGGGAGCCAGCCCCCTCCACTTT. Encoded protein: CASSYSSGASPLHF.

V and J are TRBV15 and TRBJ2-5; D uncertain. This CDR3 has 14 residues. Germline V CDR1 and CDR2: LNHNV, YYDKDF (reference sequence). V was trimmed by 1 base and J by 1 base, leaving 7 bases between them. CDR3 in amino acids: CATSRGFIQETQYF. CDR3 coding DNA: TGTGCCACCAGCAGAGGTTTTATCCAAGAGACCCAGTACTTC.

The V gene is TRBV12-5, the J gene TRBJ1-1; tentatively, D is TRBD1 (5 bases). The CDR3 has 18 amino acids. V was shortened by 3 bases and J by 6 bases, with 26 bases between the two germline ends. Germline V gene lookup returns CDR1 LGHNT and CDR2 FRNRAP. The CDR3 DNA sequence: TGTGCTAGTGGTTTAGGAAACGGACACCCCAGGGTAGGTCCTGAAGCTTTCTTT. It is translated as CASGLGNGHPRVGPEAFF.

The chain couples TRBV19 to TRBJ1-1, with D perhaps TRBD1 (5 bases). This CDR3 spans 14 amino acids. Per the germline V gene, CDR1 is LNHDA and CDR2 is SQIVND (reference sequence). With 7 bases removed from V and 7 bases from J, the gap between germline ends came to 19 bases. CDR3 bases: TGTGCCAGTAATGGGGGGTTGGCGCTTTATGAAGCTTTCTTT. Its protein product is CASNGGLALYEAFF. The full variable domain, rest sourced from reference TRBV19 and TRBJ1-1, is DGGITQSPKYLFRKEGQNVTLSCEQNLNHDAMYWYRQDPGQGLRLIYYSQIVNDFQKGDIAEGYSVSREKKESFPLTVTSAQKNPTAFYLCASNGGLALYEAFFGQGTRLTVV.

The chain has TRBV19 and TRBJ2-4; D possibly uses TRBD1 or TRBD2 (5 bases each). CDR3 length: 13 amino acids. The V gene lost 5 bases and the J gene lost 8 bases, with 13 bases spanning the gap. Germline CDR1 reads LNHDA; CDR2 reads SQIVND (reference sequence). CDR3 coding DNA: TGTGCCAGTAGTGGAGTCCAGGGAGACATTCAGTACTTC. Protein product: CASSGVQGDIQYF.

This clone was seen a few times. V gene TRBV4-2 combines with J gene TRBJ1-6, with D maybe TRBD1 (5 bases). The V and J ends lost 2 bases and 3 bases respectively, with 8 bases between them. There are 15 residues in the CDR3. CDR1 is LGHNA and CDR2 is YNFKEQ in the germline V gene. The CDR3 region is CASSQPGSYNSPLHF. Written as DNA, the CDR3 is TGTGCCAGCAGCCAACCAGGGAGCTATAATTCACCCCTCCACTTT.

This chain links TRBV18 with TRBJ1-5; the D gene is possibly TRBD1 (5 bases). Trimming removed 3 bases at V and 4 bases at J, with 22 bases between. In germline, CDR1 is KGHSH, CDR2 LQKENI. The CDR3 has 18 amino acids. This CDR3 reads CASSPSSRVLWGNQPQHF. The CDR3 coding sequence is TGTGCCAGCTCACCCTCGAGCAGGGTTCTATGGGGGAATCAGCCCCAGCATTTT.

This CDR3 is CASSPQTDKAEQYF. In DNA, the CDR3 is TGTGCCAGCTCACCTCAAACAGACAAGGCCGAGCAGTACTTC. The chain couples TRBV18 to TRBJ2-7; no clear D. In germline, CDR1 is KGHSH, CDR2 LQKENI. Deletions cut 3 bases from V and 6 bases from J, with 15 bases between. This CDR3 is 14 amino acids long.

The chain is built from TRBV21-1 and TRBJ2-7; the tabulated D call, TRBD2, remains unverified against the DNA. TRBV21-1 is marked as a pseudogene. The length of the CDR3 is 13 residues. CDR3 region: CASTGLLSYEQYF. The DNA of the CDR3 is TGTGCCAGCACGGGACTTCTCTCCTACGAGCAGTACTTC.

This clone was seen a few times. DNA for the CDR3: TGTGCCAGCAGCCAAGATTTCGGAGCGCCCCAGCATTTT. Protein: CASSQDFGAPQHF. The chain employs TRBV4-2 and TRBJ1-5; D unclear. The CDR3 contains 13 residues. From germline, CDR1 is LGHNA and CDR2 YNFKEQ. V shed 0 bases and J shed 9 bases, with 9 bases lying between them.

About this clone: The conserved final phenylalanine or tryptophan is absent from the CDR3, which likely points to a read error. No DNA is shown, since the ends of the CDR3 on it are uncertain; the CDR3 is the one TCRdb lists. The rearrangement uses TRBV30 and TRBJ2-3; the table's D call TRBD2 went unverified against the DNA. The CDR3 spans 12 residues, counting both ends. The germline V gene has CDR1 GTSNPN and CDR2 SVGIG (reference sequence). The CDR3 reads CAWNSRGLARFV.

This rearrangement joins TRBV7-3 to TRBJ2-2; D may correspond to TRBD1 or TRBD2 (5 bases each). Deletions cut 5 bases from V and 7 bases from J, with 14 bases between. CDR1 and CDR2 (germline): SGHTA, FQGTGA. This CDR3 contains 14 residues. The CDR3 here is CASSPSGRGGELFF. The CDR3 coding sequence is TGTGCCAGCAGCCCTTCGGGACGAGGCGGGGAGCTGTTTTTT. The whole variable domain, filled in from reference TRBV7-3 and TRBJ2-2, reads GAGVSQTPSNKVTEKGKYVELRCDPISGHTALYWYRQSLGQGPEFLIYFQGTGAADDSGLPNDRFFAVRPEGSVSTLKIQRTERGDSAVYLCASSPSGRGGELFFGEGSRLTVL.